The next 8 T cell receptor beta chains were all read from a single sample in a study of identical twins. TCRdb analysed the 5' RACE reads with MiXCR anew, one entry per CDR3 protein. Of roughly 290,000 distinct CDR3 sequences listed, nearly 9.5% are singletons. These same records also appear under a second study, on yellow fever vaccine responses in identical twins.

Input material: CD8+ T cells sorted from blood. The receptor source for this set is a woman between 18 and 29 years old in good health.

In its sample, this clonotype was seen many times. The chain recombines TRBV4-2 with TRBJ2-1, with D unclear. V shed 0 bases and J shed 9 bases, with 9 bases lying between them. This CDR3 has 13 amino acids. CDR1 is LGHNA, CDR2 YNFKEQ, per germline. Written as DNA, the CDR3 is TGTGCCAGCAGCCAAGATCTTGCGACTGAGCAGTTCTTC. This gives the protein CASSQDLATEQFF.

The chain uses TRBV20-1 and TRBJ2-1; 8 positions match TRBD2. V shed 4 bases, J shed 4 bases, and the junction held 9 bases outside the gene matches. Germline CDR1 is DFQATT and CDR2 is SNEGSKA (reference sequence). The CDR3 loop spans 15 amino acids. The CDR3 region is CSANKRTSSYNEQFF. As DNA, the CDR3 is TGCAGTGCTAATAAACGGACTAGCAGTTACAATGAGCAGTTCTTC.

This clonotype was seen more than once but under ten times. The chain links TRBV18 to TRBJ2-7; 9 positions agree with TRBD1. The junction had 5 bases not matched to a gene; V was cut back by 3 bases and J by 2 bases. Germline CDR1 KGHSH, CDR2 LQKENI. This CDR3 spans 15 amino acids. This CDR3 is CASSPGTGTTYEQYF. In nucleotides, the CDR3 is TGTGCCAGCTCACCGGGGACAGGGACCACCTACGAGCAGTACTTC.

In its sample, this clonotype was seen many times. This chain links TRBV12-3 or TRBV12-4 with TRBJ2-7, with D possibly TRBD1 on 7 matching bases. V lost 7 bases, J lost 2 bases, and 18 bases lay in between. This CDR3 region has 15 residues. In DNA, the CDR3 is TGTGCCAGCACCAAGACAGGGTCGGGGGCCTACGAGCAGTACTTC. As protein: CASTKTGSGAYEQYF.

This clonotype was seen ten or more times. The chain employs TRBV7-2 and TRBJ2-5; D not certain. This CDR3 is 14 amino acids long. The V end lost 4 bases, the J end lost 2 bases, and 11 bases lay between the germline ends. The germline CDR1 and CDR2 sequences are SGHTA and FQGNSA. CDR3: CASSSRGQQETQYF. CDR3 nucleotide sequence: TGTGCCAGCAGCTCCCGCGGCCAGCAAGAGACCCAGTACTTC.

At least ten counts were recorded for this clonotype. CDR3 DNA: TGCAGCGTTGAAGATCGGGGCGGTGGGTCAGATACGCAGTATTTT. Amino acid sequence: CSVEDRGGGSDTQYF. The chain links TRBV29-1 to TRBJ2-3; the D call may be TRBD1 or TRBD2 (5 bases each). The V end lost 0 bases, the J end lost 4 bases, and 14 bases lay between the germline ends. Germline lookup yields CDR1 SQVTM and CDR2 ANQGSEA. This CDR3 has 15 amino acids.

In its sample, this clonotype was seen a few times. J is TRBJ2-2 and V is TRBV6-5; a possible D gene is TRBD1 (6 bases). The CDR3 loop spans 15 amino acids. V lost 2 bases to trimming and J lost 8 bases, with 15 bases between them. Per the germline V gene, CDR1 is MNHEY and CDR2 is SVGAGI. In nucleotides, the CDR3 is TGTGCCAGCAGTTACGGTTCAGGGGTTAAAGGGGAGCTGTTTTTT. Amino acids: CASSYGSGVKGELFF.

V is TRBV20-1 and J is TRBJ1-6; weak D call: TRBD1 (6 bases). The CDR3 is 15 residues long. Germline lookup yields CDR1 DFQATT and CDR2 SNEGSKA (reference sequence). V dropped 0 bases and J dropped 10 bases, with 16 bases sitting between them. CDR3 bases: TGCAGTGCTAGAGAGGAGGAGGGGGAGAGCTCACCCCTCCACTTT. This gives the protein CSAREEEGESSPLHF.